This T cell receptor (beta chain) was retrieved from a study of T cell repertoires in ileal Crohn's disease (dated by TCRdb to the late 2010s). Regarding the study in general: At the time of surgery, roughly 40% of patients were active smokers, and the median duration of disease was approximately 8 years. Every patient underwent surgery because of a complication, which was stricturing disease in around 60% of cases and penetrating disease in about 40%. Roughly half of the patients were given postoperative therapy, with around eleven receiving thiopurines and under 20 receiving anti-TNF agents. A prospective multicentre cohort supplied the 50 or so Crohn's disease patients whose TCR repertoires were analysed. The study was conducted in parallel with a multicentre cohort built to find predictors of early endoscopic recurrence after ileocolonic resection. Endoscopic postoperative recurrence was defined by a Rutgeerts score above i0. A total of 170 or so mucosal samples from 57 patients were sequenced, collected from several sites on the surgical specimen and at postoperative endoscopy.

Adults with ileal or ileocolonic Crohn's disease for whom ileocolonic resection was indicated were considered eligible. Whole ileal mucosal biopsies were stored frozen at -80°C before DNA extraction. Genomic DNA was extracted from frozen whole biopsies with a TRizol-based method and quantified on a NanoDrop 2000 spectrophotometer. Of note for this clone: Its antigen has not been determined. No quality values exist for individual bases; no much larger clone is one base distant.

Overall study outcomes, separate from this receptor: Higher high-frequency clone percentages at surgery were associated with endoscopic recurrence; all patients with clonality above 26.8% (18/57) had recurrence. Compared with CD4 T cells, sorted CD8 T cells held more high-frequency clones, which suggests that the mucosal expansions were mostly CD8. Compared with non-smokers, patients who were active smokers at surgery showed a significantly higher proportion of clonal expansions (about 25% vs 20%, p=0.02). Only a subgroup of patients, of unstated size, had mucosal CD4 and CD8 T cells sorted and sequenced.

For commercial TCRB immunosequencing, around 500 nanograms of biopsy DNA were submitted for each sample. CDR3 regions were amplified from genomic DNA by Adaptive Biotechnology using a two-step, amplification bias-controlled multiplex PCR. Primers covering every V and J gene segment were used in the first PCR, while barcodes and Illumina adapters were added in the second PCR. CDR3 libraries were sequenced using an Illumina instrument. Turning to the authors' computational methods: The analysis drew on both the pipelines supplied by the vendor and custom analysis of the raw data in R/Bioconductor running R version 3.3.0. Clonality, which ranges from 0 to 1, was calculated as the inverse of the normalised Shannon entropy across all productive clones. High-frequency clones were defined as the share of the repertoire occupied by the top 100 clones, with only clones passing a 95% confidence test being retained. Repertoire diversity was measured with the Simpson index, and overlap between samples was measured with the Morisita-Horn index. TCRdb took this table from immuneACCESS and kept in-frame rearrangements with V and J called. Such tables lack part of the clones; where checked against another copy, unresolved V genes explain under half of the gap, and the rest is unexplained. V and J calls and clone size come straight from that table; D and trimming were deduced from the DNA. This sample is represented by some 7,300 clones; 80% to 95% of them were singletons. The ten largest account for roughly 1.5% of the sample.

The receptor's source is an adult with Crohn's disease. Material: ileal tissue.

The CDR3 loop reads CAWSADMNTEAFF. DNA sequence: TGTGCCTGGAGTGCGGACATGAACACTGAAGCTTTCTTT. The sequence joins TRBV30 to TRBJ1-1; TRBD1 is perhaps the D gene, given 5 matching bases. CDR1 GTSNPN and CDR2 SVGIG are derived from the germline V gene (reference sequence). From the cysteine through the phenylalanine, the CDR3 covers 13 amino acids. Only the CDR3 region is kept as DNA, spanning 39 bases read in frame from base 1. Cut back by 1 base and 0 bases, the V and J ends lie 6 bases apart. When the CDR3 is completed using the reference TRBV30 and TRBJ1-1 genes on either side, the full variable domain is SQTIHQWPATLVQPVGSPLSLECTVEGTSNPNLYWYRQAAGRGLQLLFYSVGIGQISSEVPQNLSASRPQDRQFILSSKKLLLSDSGFYLCAWSADMNTEAFFGQGTRLTVV.